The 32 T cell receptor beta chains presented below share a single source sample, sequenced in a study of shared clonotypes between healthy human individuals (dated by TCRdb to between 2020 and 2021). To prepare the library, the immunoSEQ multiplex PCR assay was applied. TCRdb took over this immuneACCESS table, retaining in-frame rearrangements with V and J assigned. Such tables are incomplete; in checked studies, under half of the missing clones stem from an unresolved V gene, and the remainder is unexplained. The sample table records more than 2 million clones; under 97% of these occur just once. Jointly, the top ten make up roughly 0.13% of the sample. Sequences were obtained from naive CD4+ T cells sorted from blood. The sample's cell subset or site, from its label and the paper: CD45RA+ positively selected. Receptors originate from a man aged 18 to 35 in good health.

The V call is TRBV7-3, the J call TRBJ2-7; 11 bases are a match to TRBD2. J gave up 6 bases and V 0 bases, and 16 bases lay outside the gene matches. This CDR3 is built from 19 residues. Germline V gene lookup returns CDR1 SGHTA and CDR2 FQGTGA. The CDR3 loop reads CASSLTPISGGAHAAEQYF. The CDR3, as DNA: TGTGCCAGCAGCTTAACCCCGATTAGCGGGGGGGCCCATGCTGCCGAGCAGTACTTC.

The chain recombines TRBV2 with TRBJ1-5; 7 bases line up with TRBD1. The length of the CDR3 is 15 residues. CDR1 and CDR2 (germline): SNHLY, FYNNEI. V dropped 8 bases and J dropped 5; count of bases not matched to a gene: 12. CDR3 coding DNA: TGTGCCAGCGGGTCCAGGGGGGTATGGGATCAGCCCCAGCATTTT. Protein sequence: CASGSRGVWDQPQHF. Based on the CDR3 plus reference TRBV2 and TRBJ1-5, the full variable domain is EPEVTQTPSHQVTQMGQEVILRCVPISNHLYFYWYRQILGQKVEFLVSFYNNEISEKSEIFDDQFSVERPDGSNFTLKIRSTKLEDSAMYFCASGSRGVWDQPQHFGDGTRLSIL.

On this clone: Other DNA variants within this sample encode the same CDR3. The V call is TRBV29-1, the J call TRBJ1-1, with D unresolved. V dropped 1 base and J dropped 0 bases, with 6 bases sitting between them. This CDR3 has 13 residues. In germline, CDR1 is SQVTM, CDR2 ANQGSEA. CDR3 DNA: TGCAGCGTTGAAGGCAGATTGAACACTGAAGCTTTCTTT. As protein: CSVEGRLNTEAFF.

As DNA, the CDR3 is TGTGCCAGCAGCCGTGGGGGGAATGAGCAGTACTTC. Encoded protein: CASSRGGNEQYF. The rearrangement links TRBV5-4 to TRBJ2-7; weak D call: TRBD2 (6 bases). V was shortened by 4 bases and J by 7 bases, with 12 bases between the two germline ends. CDR1 is SGHNT and CDR2 is YYREEE in the germline V gene (reference sequence). This CDR3 has 12 residues.

The CDR3 nucleotides are TGTGCCAGCTCACCCGTCAGCGGGGAACAGTATGGCTACACCTTC. This translates into CASSPVSGEQYGYTF. The rearrangement uses TRBV18 and TRBJ1-2; D unclear. This CDR3 spans 15 amino acids. From germline, CDR1 is KGHSH and CDR2 LQKENI. Trimming took 3 bases from V and 5 from J, leaving 16 bases between them.

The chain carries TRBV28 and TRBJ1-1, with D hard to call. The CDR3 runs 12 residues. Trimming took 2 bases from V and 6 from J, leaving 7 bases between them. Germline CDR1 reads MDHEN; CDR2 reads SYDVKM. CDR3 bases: TGTGCCAGCAGTTTACCCAGGTCTGAAGCTTTCTTT. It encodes CASSLPRSEAFF.

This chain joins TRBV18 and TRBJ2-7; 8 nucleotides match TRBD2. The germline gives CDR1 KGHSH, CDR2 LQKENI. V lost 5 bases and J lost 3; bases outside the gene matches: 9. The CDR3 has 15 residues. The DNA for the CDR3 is TGTGCCAGCTCAATTACTAGCGGCGGAAACTACGAGCAGTACTTC. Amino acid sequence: CASSITSGGNYEQYF. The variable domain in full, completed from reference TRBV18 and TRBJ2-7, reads NAGVMQNPRHLVRRRGQEARLRCSPMKGHSHVYWYRQLPEEGLKFMVYLQKENIIDESGMPKERFSAEFPKEGPSILRIQQVVRGDSAAYFCASSITSGGNYEQYFGPGTRLTVT.

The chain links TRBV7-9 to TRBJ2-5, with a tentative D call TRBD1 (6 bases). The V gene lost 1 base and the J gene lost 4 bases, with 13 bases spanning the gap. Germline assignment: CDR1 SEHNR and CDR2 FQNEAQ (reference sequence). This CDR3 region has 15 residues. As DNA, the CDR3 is TGTGCCAGCAGCTTAGGGGCCAGGGGCTTAGAGACCCAGTACTTC. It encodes CASSLGARGLETQYF. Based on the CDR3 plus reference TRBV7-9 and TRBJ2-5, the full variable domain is DTGVSQNPRHKITKRGQNVTFRCDPISEHNRLYWYRQTLGQGPEFLTYFQNEAQLEKSRLLSDRFSAERPKGSFSTLEIQRTEQGDSAMYLCASSLGARGLETQYFGPGTRLLVL.

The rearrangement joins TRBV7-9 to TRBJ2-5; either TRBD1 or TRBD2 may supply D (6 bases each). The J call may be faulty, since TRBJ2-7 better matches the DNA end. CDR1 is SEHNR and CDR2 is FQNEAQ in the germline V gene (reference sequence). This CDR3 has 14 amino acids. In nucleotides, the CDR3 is TGTGCCAGCAGCTTTCCGGGGGCTGAATACGAGCAGTACTTC. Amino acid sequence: CASSFPGAEYEQYF.

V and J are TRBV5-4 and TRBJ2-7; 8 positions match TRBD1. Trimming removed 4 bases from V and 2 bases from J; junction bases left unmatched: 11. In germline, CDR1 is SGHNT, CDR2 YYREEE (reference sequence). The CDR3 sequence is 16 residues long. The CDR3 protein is CASSPGAGTGPYEQYF. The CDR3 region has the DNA TGTGCCAGCAGCCCAGGGGCCGGGACAGGCCCCTACGAGCAGTACTTC.

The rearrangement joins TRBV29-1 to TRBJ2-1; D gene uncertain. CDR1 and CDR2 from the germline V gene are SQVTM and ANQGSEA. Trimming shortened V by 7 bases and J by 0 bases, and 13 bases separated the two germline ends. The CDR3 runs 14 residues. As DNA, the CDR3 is TGCAGCGCGCACCCGGGCAGCTCCTACAATGAGCAGTTCTTC. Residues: CSAHPGSSYNEQFF.

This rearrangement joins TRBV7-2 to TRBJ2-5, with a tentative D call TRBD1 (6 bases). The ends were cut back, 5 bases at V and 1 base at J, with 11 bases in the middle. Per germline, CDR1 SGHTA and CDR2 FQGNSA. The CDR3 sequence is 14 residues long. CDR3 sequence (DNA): TGTGCCAGCAGCGAACAGGGAGCCCAAGAGACCCAGTACTTC. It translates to CASSEQGAQETQYF.

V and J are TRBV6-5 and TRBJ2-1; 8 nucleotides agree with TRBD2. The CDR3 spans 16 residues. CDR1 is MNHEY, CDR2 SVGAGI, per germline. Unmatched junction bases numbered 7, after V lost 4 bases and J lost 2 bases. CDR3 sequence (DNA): TGTGCCAGCAGTTCCGATCTAGCGGGCACCTACAATGAGCAGTTCTTC. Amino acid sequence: CASSSDLAGTYNEQFF.

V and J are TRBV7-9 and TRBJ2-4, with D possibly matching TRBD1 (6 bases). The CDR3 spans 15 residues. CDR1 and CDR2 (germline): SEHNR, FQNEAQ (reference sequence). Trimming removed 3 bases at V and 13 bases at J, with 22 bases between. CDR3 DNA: TGTGCCAGCAGCTTCGACAGGATGTCGGGGTTGAGACAGTACTTC. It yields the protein CASSFDRMSGLRQYF.

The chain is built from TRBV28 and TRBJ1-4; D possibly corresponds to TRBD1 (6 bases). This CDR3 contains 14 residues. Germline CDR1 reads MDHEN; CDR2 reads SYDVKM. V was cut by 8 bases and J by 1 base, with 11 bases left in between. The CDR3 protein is CASHEGGTNEKLFF. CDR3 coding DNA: TGTGCCAGCCATGAAGGGGGAACTAATGAAAAACTGTTTTTT.

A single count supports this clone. In DNA form, the CDR3 reads TGTGCCATCAGTGACCCGGGACAGGGCCATCAGCCCCAGCATTTT. It specifies CAISDPGQGHQPQHF. V usage is TRBV10-3 and J usage is TRBJ1-5, with 9 bases lining up with TRBD1. The CDR3 consists of 15 residues. J lost 5 bases, V lost 3 bases, and 5 bases had no gene match. CDR1 ENHRY and CDR2 SYGVKD come from the germline V gene.

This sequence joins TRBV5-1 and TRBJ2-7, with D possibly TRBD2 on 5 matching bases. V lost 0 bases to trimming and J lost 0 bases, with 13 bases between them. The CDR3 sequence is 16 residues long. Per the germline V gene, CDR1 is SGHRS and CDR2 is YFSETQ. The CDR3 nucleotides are TGCGCCAGCAGCTTGGTTGGCGGGCTGAGCTCCTACGAGCAGTACTTC. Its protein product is CASSLVGGLSSYEQYF.

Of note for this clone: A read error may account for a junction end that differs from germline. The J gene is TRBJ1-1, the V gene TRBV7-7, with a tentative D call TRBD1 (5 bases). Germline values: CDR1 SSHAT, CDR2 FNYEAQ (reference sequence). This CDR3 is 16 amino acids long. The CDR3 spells CASSLFGRGDNTEAFF. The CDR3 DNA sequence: TGTGCTAGCAGCTTATTTGGGAGAGGGGACAACACTGAAGCTTTCTTT.

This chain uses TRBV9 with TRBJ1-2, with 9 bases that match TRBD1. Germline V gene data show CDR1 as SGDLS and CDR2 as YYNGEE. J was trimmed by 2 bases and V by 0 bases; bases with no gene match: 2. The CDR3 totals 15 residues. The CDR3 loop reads CASSVVGTGNYGYTF. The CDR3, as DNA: TGTGCCAGCAGCGTAGTGGGGACAGGGAACTATGGCTACACCTTC.

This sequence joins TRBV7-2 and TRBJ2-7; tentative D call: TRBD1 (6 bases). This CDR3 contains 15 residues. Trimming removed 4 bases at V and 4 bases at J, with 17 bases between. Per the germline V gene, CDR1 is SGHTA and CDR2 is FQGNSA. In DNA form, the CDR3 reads TGTGCCAGCAGCTCACGGGACGGACAGACTTACGAGCAGTACTTC. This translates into CASSSRDGQTYEQYF.

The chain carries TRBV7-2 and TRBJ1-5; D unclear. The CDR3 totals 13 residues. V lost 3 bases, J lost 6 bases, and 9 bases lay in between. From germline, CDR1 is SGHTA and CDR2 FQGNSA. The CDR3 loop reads CASSLRMSQPQHF. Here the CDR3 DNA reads TGTGCCAGCAGCTTGAGAATGTCTCAGCCCCAGCATTTT.

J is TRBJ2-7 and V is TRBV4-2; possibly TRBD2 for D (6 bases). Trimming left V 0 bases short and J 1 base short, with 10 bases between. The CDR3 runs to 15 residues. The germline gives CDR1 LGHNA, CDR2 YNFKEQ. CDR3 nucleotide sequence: TGTGCCAGCAGCCAAGATGAAAGCGGGTCCTACGAGCAGTACTTC. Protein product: CASSQDESGSYEQYF.

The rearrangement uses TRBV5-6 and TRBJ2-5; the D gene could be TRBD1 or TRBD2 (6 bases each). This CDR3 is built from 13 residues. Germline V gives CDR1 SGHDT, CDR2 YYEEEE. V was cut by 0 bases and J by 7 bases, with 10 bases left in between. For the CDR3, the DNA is TGTGCCAGCAGCTTGGTAGAGGGGGGGACCCAGTACTTC. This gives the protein CASSLVEGGTQYF.

This CDR3 reads CANPDRMYNSPLHF. The CDR3 DNA sequence: TGTGCCAACCCTGACCGTATGTATAATTCACCCCTCCACTTT. The chain couples TRBV5-6 to TRBJ1-6; D ambiguous. Germline CDR1 and CDR2: SGHDT and YYEEEE. The CDR3 loop spans 14 amino acids. The V end was cut by 9 bases, the J end by 4 bases, with 14 bases between.

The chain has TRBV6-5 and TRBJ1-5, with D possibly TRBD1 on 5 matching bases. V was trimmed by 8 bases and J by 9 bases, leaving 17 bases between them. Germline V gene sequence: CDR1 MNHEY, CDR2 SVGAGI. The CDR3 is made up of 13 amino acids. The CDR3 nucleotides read TGTGCCAGCGGAGGAGGGGCCGGTCGGCCCCAGCATTTT. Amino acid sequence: CASGGGAGRPQHF.

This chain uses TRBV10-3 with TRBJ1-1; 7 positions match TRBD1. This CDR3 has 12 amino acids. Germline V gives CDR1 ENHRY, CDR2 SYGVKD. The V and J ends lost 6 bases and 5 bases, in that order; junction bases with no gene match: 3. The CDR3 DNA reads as TGTGCCATCAGCAAACAGGGGACTGAAGCTTTCTTT. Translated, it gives CAISKQGTEAFF.

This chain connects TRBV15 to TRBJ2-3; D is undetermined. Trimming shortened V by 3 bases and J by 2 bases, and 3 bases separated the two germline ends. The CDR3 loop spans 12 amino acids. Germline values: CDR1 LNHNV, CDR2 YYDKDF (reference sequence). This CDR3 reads CATSRFTDTQYF. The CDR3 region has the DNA TGTGCCACCAGCAGGTTCACAGATACGCAGTATTTT.

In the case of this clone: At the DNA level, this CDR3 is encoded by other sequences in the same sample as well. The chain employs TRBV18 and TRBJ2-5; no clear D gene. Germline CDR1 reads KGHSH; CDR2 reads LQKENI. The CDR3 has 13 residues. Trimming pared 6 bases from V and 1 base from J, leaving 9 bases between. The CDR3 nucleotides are TGTGCCAGCTCCACTGGACCCCAAGAGACCCAGTACTTC. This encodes CASSTGPQETQYF.

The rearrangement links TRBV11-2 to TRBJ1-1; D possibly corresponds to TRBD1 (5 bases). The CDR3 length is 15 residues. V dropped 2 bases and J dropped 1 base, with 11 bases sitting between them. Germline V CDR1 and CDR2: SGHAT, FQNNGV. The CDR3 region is CASSLLSGANTEAFF. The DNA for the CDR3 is TGTGCCAGCAGCTTATTGTCTGGGGCGAACACTGAAGCTTTCTTT.

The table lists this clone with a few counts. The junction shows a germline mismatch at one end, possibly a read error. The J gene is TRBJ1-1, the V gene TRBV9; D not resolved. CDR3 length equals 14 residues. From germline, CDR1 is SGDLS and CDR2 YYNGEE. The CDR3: CAGSVRYSNTEAFF. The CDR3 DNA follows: TGTGCCGGCAGCGTTAGGTATTCGAACACTGAAGCTTTCTTT.

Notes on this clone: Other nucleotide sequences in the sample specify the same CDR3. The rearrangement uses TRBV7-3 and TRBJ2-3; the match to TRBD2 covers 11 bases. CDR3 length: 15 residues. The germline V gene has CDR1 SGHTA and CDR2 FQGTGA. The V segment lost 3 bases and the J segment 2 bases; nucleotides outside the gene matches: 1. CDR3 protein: CASSLTSGITDTQYF. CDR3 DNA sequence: TGTGCCAGCAGCTTGACTAGCGGGATCACAGATACGCAGTATTTT.

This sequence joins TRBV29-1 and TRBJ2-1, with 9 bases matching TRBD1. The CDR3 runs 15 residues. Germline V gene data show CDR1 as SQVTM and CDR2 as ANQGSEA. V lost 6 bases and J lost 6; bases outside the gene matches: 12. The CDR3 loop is CSVQPRWTGANEQFF. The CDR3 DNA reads TGCAGCGTCCAACCCCGTTGGACAGGGGCCAATGAGCAGTTCTTC.